These T cell receptor beta chains were read from a single sample in a study of blood T cell repertoires in COVID-19. Libraries were prepared by immunoSEQ multiplex PCR; TCRdb keeps only in-frame clonotypes and omits some of them. The sample has about 250,000 clones, just over 85% seen once. Specimen: PBMCs or T cells enriched from blood (not recorded which). These receptors all stem from a man aged 40-55 years who had recovered from COVID-19. Each CDR3 is given with its conserved first and last residue. The order of the fields is V gene, J gene, clone size, D gene, CDR3 DNA, CDR3 protein. The D gene is left open where the match is weak. Clone size appears in some rows only: once, few, many, or a class for an expanded clone.

v_call: TRBV9; j_call: TRBJ1-3; clone_size: few; d_call: .; cdr3_nt: TGTGCCAGCAGCGTAGCGGGGGTCTCTGGAAACACCATATATTTT; cdr3_aa: CASSVAGVSGNTIYF
v_call: TRBV2; j_call: TRBJ2-3; clone_size: .; d_call: .; cdr3_nt: TGTGCCAGCAGTGGCGGAGATCCAGATACGCAGTATTTT; cdr3_aa: CASSGGDPDTQYF
v_call: TRBV6-5; j_call: TRBJ2-1; clone_size: .; d_call: .; cdr3_nt: TGTGCCAGCTGGGGGCCAGATTATAATGGTCAGCAGTTCTTC; cdr3_aa: CASWGPDYNGQQFF
v_call: TRBV28; j_call: TRBJ2-3; clone_size: .; d_call: TRBD2; cdr3_nt: TGTGCCAGCAGGCAACTAGCGGTGGGCACAGATACGCAGTATTTT; cdr3_aa: CASRQLAVGTDTQYF
v_call: TRBV5-1; j_call: TRBJ2-5; clone_size: once; d_call: TRBD2; cdr3_nt: TGCGCCAGCGAATCTAGCGGGGGGCTTCAAGAGACCCAGTACTTC; cdr3_aa: CASESSGGLQETQYF
v_call: TRBV7-2; j_call: TRBJ2-3; clone_size: .; d_call: TRBD2; cdr3_nt: TGTGCCAGCAGCTCGGGACTAGCGGTCGGAGGGACGCAGTATTTT; cdr3_aa: CASSSGLAVGGTQYF
v_call: TRBV28; j_call: TRBJ1-2; clone_size: .; d_call: TRBD1; cdr3_nt: TGTGCCAGCAGCCCGCCGGGACAGGTGTGGACCGGCTACACCTTC; cdr3_aa: CASSPPGQVWTGYTF
v_call: TRBV28; j_call: TRBJ1-5; clone_size: .; d_call: .; cdr3_nt: TGTGCCAGCAGTTTACAGGGGAAACGGGATCAGCCCCAGCATTTT; cdr3_aa: CASSLQGKRDQPQHF
v_call: TRBV19; j_call: TRBJ1-1; clone_size: .; d_call: .; cdr3_nt: TGTGCCAGTAGTATCCGCGGGAACACTGAAGCTTTCTTT; cdr3_aa: CASSIRGNTEAFF
v_call: TRBV25-1; j_call: TRBJ1-1; clone_size: few; d_call: TRBD1; cdr3_nt: TGTGCCAGCAGTCCCCGGACAGGCCCGAACACTGAAGCTTTCTTT; cdr3_aa: CASSPRTGPNTEAFF
v_call: TRBV18; j_call: TRBJ1-2; clone_size: few; d_call: .; cdr3_nt: TGTGCCAGCTCACCACCGGGGGCGGGCTACACCTTC; cdr3_aa: CASSPPGAGYTF
v_call: TRBV7-3; j_call: TRBJ2-2; clone_size: .; d_call: .; cdr3_nt: TGTGCCAGCGCCTCAGGGCTGAACACCGGGGAGCTGTTTTTT; cdr3_aa: CASASGLNTGELFF
v_call: TRBV5-1; j_call: TRBJ2-5; clone_size: .; d_call: TRBD2; cdr3_nt: TGCGCCAGCAGGCGACTAGCGGAGGGATGGGAGACCCAGTACTTC; cdr3_aa: CASRRLAEGWETQYF
v_call: TRBV27; j_call: TRBJ2-7; clone_size: .; d_call: TRBD1; cdr3_nt: TGTGCCAGCAGTTACAGGGGGTGGGGTTCGGGCGAGCAGTACTTC; cdr3_aa: CASSYRGWGSGEQYF
v_call: TRBV27; j_call: TRBJ2-2; clone_size: .; d_call: TRBD1; cdr3_nt: TGTGCCAGCAGTTTGACAGGGAACTGGGAGCTGTTTTTT; cdr3_aa: CASSLTGNWELFF
v_call: TRBV28; j_call: TRBJ1-3; clone_size: .; d_call: TRBD1; cdr3_nt: TGTGCCAGCAGTTTATTGGTCAGGGGGCCTAAAGGAAACACCATATATTTT; cdr3_aa: CASSLLVRGPKGNTIYF
v_call: TRBV27; j_call: TRBJ2-2; clone_size: few; d_call: TRBD2; cdr3_nt: TGTGCCAGCAGTTTTGGGGCCCCAGCGGGATTCGCGAACACCGGGGAGCTGTTTTTT; cdr3_aa: CASSFGAPAGFANTGELFF
v_call: TRBV30; j_call: TRBJ1-5; clone_size: .; d_call: .; cdr3_nt: TGTGCCTGGAGTCCTACCTCCCGTCAGCCCCAGCATTTT; cdr3_aa: CAWSPTSRQPQHF
v_call: TRBV20-1; j_call: TRBJ2-3; clone_size: few; d_call: TRBD2; cdr3_nt: TGCAGTGCTAGTCGGAGCGGGGGGGATGGACGCGATACGCAGTATTTT; cdr3_aa: CSASRSGGDGRDTQYF
v_call: TRBV7-2; j_call: TRBJ2-7; clone_size: .; d_call: .; cdr3_nt: TGTGCCAGCAGCTCTATATGGACAGCCGCCTACGAGCAGTACTTC; cdr3_aa: CASSSIWTAAYEQYF
v_call: TRBV7-2; j_call: TRBJ1-6; clone_size: .; d_call: TRBD1; cdr3_nt: TGTGCCAGCAGCGATAGACAGGGATTGTTCTCACCCCTCCACTTT; cdr3_aa: CASSDRQGLFSPLHF
v_call: TRBV11-3; j_call: TRBJ2-7; clone_size: once; d_call: TRBD1; cdr3_nt: TGTGCCAGCAGCTGGGACAGTTCCTACGAGCAGTACTTC; cdr3_aa: CASSWDSSYEQYF
v_call: TRBV30; j_call: TRBJ1-2; clone_size: .; d_call: TRBD1; cdr3_nt: TGTGCCTTACACGTAGGACAGGGGGTAGCGGGCTACACCTTC; cdr3_aa: CALHVGQGVAGYTF
v_call: TRBV29-1; j_call: TRBJ2-1; clone_size: .; d_call: TRBD2; cdr3_nt: TGCAGCATTGGATCTAGCGGGGCTGAAAACGGTGAGCAGTTCTTC; cdr3_aa: CSIGSSGAENGEQFF
v_call: TRBV4-2; j_call: TRBJ2-1; clone_size: .; d_call: .; cdr3_nt: TGTGCCAGCAGCTGGAGTGGCAATGAGCAGTTCTTC; cdr3_aa: CASSWSGNEQFF
v_call: TRBV3-1/TRBV3-2; j_call: TRBJ2-1; clone_size: .; d_call: .; cdr3_nt: TGTGCCAGCAGCCAAGACAGGTACAATGAGCAGTTCTTC; cdr3_aa: CASSQDRYNEQFF
v_call: TRBV19; j_call: TRBJ1-5; clone_size: .; d_call: .; cdr3_nt: TGTGCCAGTAGTAACCGACAGGTGGGGAATAATCAGCCCCAGCATTTT; cdr3_aa: CASSNRQVGNNQPQHF
v_call: TRBV6-5; j_call: TRBJ2-7; clone_size: .; d_call: TRBD1; cdr3_nt: TGTGCCAGCAGCCGTGGACAGGGGGCGAAGCAGTACTTC; cdr3_aa: CASSRGQGAKQYF
v_call: TRBV27; j_call: TRBJ2-1; clone_size: .; d_call: TRBD2; cdr3_nt: TGTGCCAGCAGTCGGGAGGGCTACAATGAGCAGTTCTTC; cdr3_aa: CASSREGYNEQFF
v_call: TRBV18; j_call: TRBJ1-1; clone_size: .; d_call: .; cdr3_nt: TGTGCCAGCTCACCATCCGCGACAGGATTGAACACTGAAGCTTTCTTT; cdr3_aa: CASSPSATGLNTEAFF
v_call: TRBV7-6; j_call: TRBJ2-7; clone_size: .; d_call: .; cdr3_nt: TGTGCCAGCAGTCCAGAAGGGGTCTACGAGCAGTACTTC; cdr3_aa: CASSPEGVYEQYF
v_call: TRBV6-5; j_call: TRBJ1-2; clone_size: once; d_call: .; cdr3_nt: TGTGCCAGCGGGGGGGCCTTGGGACACTATGGCTACACCTTC; cdr3_aa: CASGGALGHYGYTF
v_call: TRBV9; j_call: TRBJ2-1; clone_size: .; d_call: .; cdr3_nt: TGTGCCAGCTCAACGAAATCTGGGGGCCATGAGCAGTTCTTC; cdr3_aa: CASSTKSGGHEQFF